The 23 T cell receptor beta chains below come from one sample, sequenced in a study of post-analysis software for immune sequencing data. Carried by the TCR beta cDNA libraries were unique molecular identifiers. One entry per CDR3 protein results from TCRdb running MiXCR on the PCR reads. The sample holds 350,000 to 500,000 distinct CDR3 sequences, about 39% seen once. Overall study findings and caveats: About five TRBV segments, including TRBV5-6, TRBV5-1 and TRBV20-1, were more frequent in patients than controls.

Antigens of these TCRs are unknown. The sample consisted of blood. These receptors all come from a girl aged 2-9 years with multiple sclerosis.

The chain links TRBV10-3 to TRBJ2-3; no reliable D call. The CDR3 is 16 residues long. V was shortened by 0 bases and J by 2 bases, with 12 bases between the two germline ends. Germline loops: CDR1 ENHRY, CDR2 SYGVKD. The CDR3 here is CAISESTSKNTDTQYF. CDR3 sequence (DNA): TGTGCCATCAGTGAGTCAACGTCTAAAAACACAGATACGCAGTATTTT.

The chain joins TRBV7-9 to TRBJ1-6, with D unresolved. The germline V gene has CDR1 SEHNR and CDR2 FQNEAQ (reference sequence). The CDR3 runs 13 residues. V was clipped by 6 bases and J by 11 bases, with 14 bases between them. In DNA form, the CDR3 reads TGTGCCAGCAGAAACGAAGGGAATACACCCCTCCACTTT. It translates to CASRNEGNTPLHF.

The J gene is TRBJ2-3, the V gene TRBV24-1; perhaps TRBD1 as D (6 bases). V dropped 9 bases and J dropped 6 bases, with 15 bases sitting between them. CDR1 is KGHDR, CDR2 SFDVKD, per germline. The length of the CDR3 is 13 residues. The DNA for the CDR3 is TGTGCCACCGGGACACAGGAGGTGGATACGCAGTATTTT. It encodes CATGTQEVDTQYF.

The V and J genes are TRBV13 and TRBJ2-5, with 12 bases that match TRBD2. Germline CDR1 and CDR2: PRHDT and FYEKMQ (reference sequence). CDR3 size: 14 residues. V shed 5 bases, J shed 2 bases, and the junction held 0 bases outside the gene matches. The chain's CDR3 is CASSGLAGQETQYF. DNA of the CDR3: TGTGCCAGCAGCGGACTAGCGGGGCAAGAGACCCAGTACTTC.

In this sample, this clonotype turned up a few times. The CDR3 here is CASSLERGQGEEKLFF. CDR3 bases: TGTGCCAGCAGCTTAGAAAGGGGACAGGGTGAAGAAAAACTGTTTTTT. The V call is TRBV7-9, the J call TRBJ1-4, with 9 positions matching TRBD1. The CDR3 runs 16 residues. Germline loops: CDR1 SEHNR, CDR2 FQNEAQ (reference sequence). Trimming took 1 base from V and 8 from J; bases not matched to a gene: 8.

The chain couples TRBV12-3 or TRBV12-4 to TRBJ2-3; 7 bases align to TRBD1. After removal of 0 bases from V and 0 bases from J, the junction contained 3 bases not matched to a gene. This CDR3 spans 16 amino acids. The CDR3 region is CASSLATGESTDTQYF. DNA for the CDR3: TGTGCCAGCAGTTTAGCCACAGGGGAGAGCACAGATACGCAGTATTTT.

This rearrangement joins TRBV18 to TRBJ2-5; 7 bases are a match to TRBD1. The V segment lost 3 bases and the J segment 4 bases; nucleotides outside the gene matches: 5. The CDR3 consists of 14 residues. Per the germline V gene, CDR1 is KGHSH and CDR2 is LQKENI. The CDR3 DNA sequence: TGTGCCAGCTCACCCGACAGGGTGGCAGAGACCCAGTACTTC. Translating it yields CASSPDRVAETQYF.

This clonotype was counted a single time. The chain uses TRBV7-2 and TRBJ2-2, with D possibly matching TRBD1 (5 bases). V shed 5 bases and J shed 4 bases, with 11 bases lying between them. Looked up from germline, CDR1 is SGHTA and CDR2 is FQGNSA. The length of the CDR3 is 14 residues. CDR3 sequence reads: CASSRPRVTGELFF. As DNA, the CDR3 is TGTGCCAGCAGCCGGCCCAGGGTCACCGGGGAGCTGTTTTTT.

The chain employs TRBV28 and TRBJ2-3; D remains unclear. Trimming left V 1 base short and J 2 bases short, with 16 bases between. Per germline, CDR1 MDHEN and CDR2 SYDVKM. This CDR3 region has 17 residues. CDR3 in DNA: TGTGCCAGCAGTTTATTCTGGCGGAGAGAAGCCACAGATACGCAGTATTTT. It yields the protein CASSLFWRREATDTQYF. The whole variable domain, remainder taken from reference TRBV28 and TRBJ2-3, is DVKVTQSSRYLVKRTGEKVFLECVQDMDHENMFWYRQDPGLGLRLIYFSYDVKMKEKGDIPEGYSVSREKKERFSLILESASTNQTSMYLCASSLFWRREATDTQYFGPGTRLTVL.

The rearrangement joins TRBV24-1 to TRBJ2-7; 10 bases match TRBD1. The CDR3 covers 12 residues. The germline CDR1 and CDR2 sequences are KGHDR and SFDVKD. With 9 bases clipped from V and 5 bases from J, the junction kept 3 bases outside the gene matches. CDR3 sequence reads: CATRDRGNEQYF. The CDR3 DNA reads TGTGCCACCCGGGACAGGGGCAACGAGCAGTACTTC.

This clonotype has a handful of counts. This rearrangement joins TRBV6-4 to TRBJ2-1; D might be TRBD2 (6 bases). This CDR3 spans 15 amino acids. Germline CDR1 and CDR2: MRHNA and SNTAGT. V was pared by 2 bases and J by 2 bases, with 10 bases between. CDR3 amino acids: CASSDIGGAYNEQFF. CDR3 sequence (DNA): TGTGCCAGCAGTGACATCGGGGGAGCCTACAATGAGCAGTTCTTC.

This clonotype was counted between two and nine times. The chain has TRBV19 and TRBJ2-1; D might be TRBD1 (7 bases). The germline V and J ends were trimmed by 9 bases and 4 bases, with 22 bases remaining between them. The CDR3 covers 16 residues. The germline V gene has CDR1 LNHDA and CDR2 SQIVND (reference sequence). Here the CDR3 reads CASAIGGTATYNEQFF. Here the CDR3 DNA reads TGTGCCAGCGCCATAGGGGGGACAGCCACTTACAATGAGCAGTTCTTC.

Only a few counts were recorded for this clonotype. The chain couples TRBV7-2 to TRBJ2-5; no reliable D call. The V end was cut by 3 bases, the J end by 4 bases, with 9 bases between. This CDR3 is 13 amino acids long. In germline, CDR1 is SGHTA, CDR2 FQGNSA. CDR3 nucleotide sequence: TGTGCCAGCAGCTTTGGTCCCGGAGAGACCCAGTACTTC. This codes for CASSFGPGETQYF. The whole variable domain, filled in from reference TRBV7-2 and TRBJ2-5, reads GAGVSQSPSNKVTEKGKDVELRCDPISGHTALYWYRQSLGQGLEFLIYFQGNSAPDKSGLPSDRFSAERTGGSVSTLTIQRTQQEDSAVYLCASSFGPGETQYFGPGTRLLVL.

The sample holds a few counts of this clonotype. The chain links TRBV10-3 to TRBJ2-7, with D hard to call. Germline V gives CDR1 ENHRY, CDR2 SYGVKD. The CDR3 is 13 amino acids. The V gene lost 1 base and the J gene lost 3 bases, with 7 bases spanning the gap. CDR3 residues: CAISEYQSYEQYF. CDR3 DNA: TGTGCCATCAGTGAGTATCAGAGCTACGAGCAGTACTTC.

The V and J genes are TRBV7-2 and TRBJ2-7; the match to TRBD1 covers 9 bases. Germline loops: CDR1 SGHTA, CDR2 FQGNSA. This CDR3 contains 17 residues. J gave up 1 base and V 5 bases, and 12 bases lay outside the gene matches. The CDR3 loop is CASSPTAAGTGSYEQYF. As DNA, the CDR3 is TGTGCCAGCAGCCCAACTGCGGCCGGGACAGGGTCCTACGAGCAGTACTTC.

The chain recombines TRBV7-7 with TRBJ2-5; D may correspond to TRBD1 or TRBD2 (5 bases each). The CDR3 loop spans 15 amino acids. In germline, CDR1 is SSHAT, CDR2 FNYEAQ (reference sequence). Trimming pared 3 bases from V and 1 base from J, leaving 12 bases between. The CDR3 protein is CASSFGTAGQETQYF. The CDR3, as DNA: TGTGCCAGCAGCTTTGGGACCGCTGGCCAAGAGACCCAGTACTTC. Combining the CDR3 with reference TRBV7-7 and TRBJ2-5 gives the whole variable domain GAGVSQSPRYKVTKRGQDVTLRCDPISSHATLYWYQQALGQGPEFLTYFNYEAQPDKSGLPSDRFSAERPEGSISTLTIQRTEQRDSAMYRCASSFGTAGQETQYFGPGTRLLVL.

This clonotype was detected a few times. The J gene is TRBJ2-1, the V gene TRBV21-1; TRBD2 is the table's D call, not checked against the DNA. TRBV21-1 is a listed pseudogene. CDR3 length: 20 amino acids. The DNA of the CDR3 is TGTGCCAGCAGCAACGGAGACTGGACTAGCGGGACCCATTCCTACAATGAGCAGTTCTTC. Translation gives CASSNGDWTSGTHSYNEQFF.

As DNA, the CDR3 is TGTGCCAGCAGACCTACTAGCGGATTTTCTTCCGCTAGCACAGATACGCAGTATTTT. Encoded protein: CASRPTSGFSSASTDTQYF. V usage is TRBV12-3 or TRBV12-4 and J usage is TRBJ2-3, with 8 bases matching TRBD2. The CDR3 covers 19 residues. The trim removed 6 bases at V and 0 bases at J, leaving 17 bases unmatched.

The count of this clonotype is one. V and J are TRBV28 and TRBJ1-5, with D unclear. CDR1 MDHEN and CDR2 SYDVKM come from the germline V gene. Trimming removed 7 bases at V and 1 base at J, with 11 bases between. The CDR3 sequence is 14 residues long. The CDR3 sequence: CASTDKRSNQPQHF. The CDR3 bases are TGTGCCAGCACCGATAAGAGAAGCAATCAGCCCCAGCATTTT.

Concerning this clonotype itself: One junction end disagrees with the germline gene, perhaps due to a read error. The rearrangement joins TRBV7-2 to TRBJ2-3; no clear D. Germline-derived CDR1 and CDR2 are SGHTA and FQGNSA. The CDR3 spans 15 residues. This chain's CDR3 is CASTLLGNPPDTQYF. For the CDR3, the DNA is TGTGCCAGCACCCTTTTGGGTAACCCTCCAGATACACAGTATTTT.

The V call is TRBV20-1, the J call TRBJ2-1; tentatively, D is TRBD1 or TRBD2 (6 bases each). V lost 0 bases, J lost 1 base, and 19 bases lay in between. Germline V gives CDR1 DFQATT, CDR2 SNEGSKA (reference sequence). The CDR3 runs 18 residues. The DNA for the CDR3 is TGCAGTGCTAGAGATTCGCATACCTGGGGGGCGTCCTACAATGAGCAGTTCTTC. It translates to CSARDSHTWGASYNEQFF.

Regarding this clonotype: A junction boundary mismatches the germline segment, possibly from a read error. This chain links TRBV28 with TRBJ2-5; 12 nucleotides align to TRBD2. Germline assignment: CDR1 MDHEN and CDR2 SYDVKM. The CDR3 spans 20 residues. This CDR3 is CVSSGELAGGVSSPRETQYF. The CDR3 nucleotides read TGTGTCAGCAGCGGGGAACTAGCGGGAGGAGTGTCCAGCCCGCGGGAGACCCAGTACTTC.

A note on this clonotype: A junction boundary mismatches the germline segment, possibly from a read error. The chain is built from TRBV18 and TRBJ2-2; D may be TRBD2 (5 bases). Per germline, CDR1 KGHSH and CDR2 LQKENI. This CDR3 is 18 amino acids long. CDR3 DNA: TGCGCCAGCTCACCAACCGTTACTGGGCTGGGAGACACCGGGGAGCGGTTTTTT. Protein sequence: CASSPTVTGLGDTGERFF.